This passage covers 5 T cell receptor beta chains from one sample sequenced in a study of graft-versus-host responses after intestinal transplantation. The data were produced by immunoSEQ multiplex PCR, yet TCRdb's version contains in-frame clones alone and is incomplete. The table lists just under 85,000 clones, 85% to 95% of them singletons, with about 8% in the top ten. No antigen has been identified for these receptors. The material sequenced was unstimulated CD8+ T cells sorted from spleen or lymph node cells, taken before transplant. The receptors were gathered from a human donor who was the organ donor for an intestinal transplant.

The chain is built from TRBV2 and TRBJ2-3; TRBD2 matches at 10 bases. The CDR3 length is 15 residues. Germline values: CDR1 SNHLY, CDR2 FYNNEI. V was clipped by 7 bases and J by 4 bases; unmatched bases: 8. In DNA form, the CDR3 reads TGTGCCAGCAACGAAGCGGGAGGGGGGTCAGATACGCAGTATTTT. Translated: CASNEAGGGSDTQYF.

The chain uses TRBV27 and TRBJ2-1; 12 bases map to TRBD2. The germline gives CDR1 MNHEY, CDR2 SMNVEV (reference sequence). V lost 4 bases and J lost 2; bases outside the gene matches: 0. CDR3 length: 15 residues. The CDR3 here is CASSWTSGAYNEQFF. CDR3 in DNA: TGTGCCAGCAGTTGGACTAGCGGGGCCTACAATGAGCAGTTCTTC.

This clone was picked up one time. The rearrangement uses TRBV12-5 and TRBJ1-1; the D is unclear. Germline CDR1 LGHNT, CDR2 FRNRAP. The CDR3 length is 12 residues. V dropped 4 bases and J dropped 5 bases, with 8 bases sitting between them. The CDR3 nucleotides read TGTGCTAGTGGTTCCGCGCCAACTGAAGCTTTCTTT. Its translation: CASGSAPTEAFF.

V gene TRBV4-2 combines with J gene TRBJ2-5; 9 bases map to TRBD2. Trimming removed 1 base from V and 2 bases from J; junction bases left unmatched: 5. Germline V gene data show CDR1 as LGHNA and CDR2 as YNFKEQ. The CDR3 spans 16 residues. The CDR3 loop is CASSQALAGIQETQYF. CDR3 DNA sequence: TGTGCCAGCAGCCAAGCCCTAGCGGGGATACAAGAGACCCAGTACTTC.

This chain uses TRBV6-5 with TRBJ2-7, with D unclear. The CDR3 runs to 11 residues. Germline CDR1 reads MNHEY; CDR2 reads SVGAGI. V shed 4 bases and J shed 4 bases, with 5 bases lying between them. The CDR3 sequence: CASSSYYEQYF. The CDR3 DNA reads as TGTGCCAGCAGTTCATATTACGAGCAGTACTTC.